Listed below are T cell receptor beta chains from one sample, sequenced in a study of cytomegalovirus exposure and HLA in healthy donors. Only in-frame clones appear in the TCRdb table, and some are missing; sequencing was by immunoSEQ multiplex PCR. The sample consists of 40,000 to 60,000 clones, 85% to 95% of them appearing once. The specimen was PBMCs. The receptors originated from a woman aged 18-35 years in good health and CMV-seropositive. The CDR3 runs from the conserved cysteine through the conserved F or W.

CASTGRGTEAFF,TRBJ1-1,TRBV27
CASSFSSGRSTDTQYF,TRBJ2-3,TRBV7-8
CASSLGKNTEAFF,TRBJ1-1,TRBV27
CASRTTLGQIRELFF,TRBJ2-2,TRBV5-1
CASRPPGQGARGDF,TRBJ2-7,TRBV28
CASSSLGGGIEAFF,TRBJ1-1,TRBV6-5
CASSFWDTYYNYGYTF,TRBJ1-2,TRBV28
CASSLVGRQETQYF,TRBJ2-5,TRBV5-6
CASRRQGAETQYF,TRBJ2-5,TRBV10-2
CASSEAGAGANVLTF,TRBJ2-6,TRBV6-1
CASSWQGLADQETQYF,TRBJ2-5,TRBV5-1
CASSLGGRVLSGANVLTF,TRBJ2-6,TRBV7-9
CASSQTGTDYEKLFF,TRBJ1-4,TRBV5-8
CASSYSPSGSDNEQFF,TRBJ2-1,TRBV6-5
CASSLGLAYNEQFF,TRBJ2-1,TRBV28
CASSFGAGGTNEKLFF,TRBJ1-4,TRBV5-8
CASSFRGPDQPQHF,TRBJ1-5,TRBV28
CASSPPAGVGGGKQFF,TRBJ2-1,TRBV27
CASSRGGLTDTQYF,TRBJ2-3,TRBV14
CASTPRTRQENTGELFF,TRBJ2-2,TRBV28
CASRGLAGTLTNTGELFF,TRBJ2-2,TRBV27
CASGGTSGDTGELFF,TRBJ2-2,TRBV6-1
CASSQFQNTEAFF,TRBJ1-1,TRBV27
CASSFGQGETEAFF,TRBJ1-1,TRBV4-2
CASSPGESQPQHF,TRBJ1-5,TRBV19
CASSSHAAETQYF,TRBJ2-5,TRBV11-2
CASSPPLEGGQFF,TRBJ2-1,TRBV28
CASRFIAGGPKTSTDTQYF,TRBJ2-3,TRBV23-1
CASSPDRDRSYEQYF,TRBJ2-7,TRBV27
CATSRAEGGYRLFF,TRBJ2-2,TRBV15
CASSQGLNSYEQYF,TRBJ2-7,TRBV6-5
CASSWQKQTVNTEAFF,TRBJ1-1,TRBV5-1
CATINRGGNNEQFF,TRBJ2-1,TRBV28
CASSSGDNTNEKLFF,TRBJ1-4,TRBV9
CASSPRQGDRHEQYF,TRBJ2-7,TRBV19
CAWRTVYGYTF,TRBJ1-2,TRBV30
CASSSGTGNQETQYF,TRBJ2-5,TRBV19
CASSEVGDDEQFF,TRBJ2-1,TRBV6-1
CASSQPAGSMNTEAFF,TRBJ1-1,TRBV4-1
CASSYSSRGEAFF,TRBJ1-1,TRBV6-5
CSATQGMNTEAFF,TRBJ1-1,TRBV29-1
CASSLRTGGETQYF,TRBJ2-5,TRBV19
CASSSFDKNTEAFF,TRBJ1-1,TRBV9
CAISVGTSTDTQYF,TRBJ2-3,TRBV10-3
CASSLLYNEQFF,TRBJ2-1,TRBV28
CASSPGLGTGEQYF,TRBJ2-7,TRBV27
CASSEWGTEPYNEQFF,TRBJ2-1,TRBV6-1
CASSLNGIYTGELFF,TRBJ2-2,TRBV5-5
CASSSLASGKNEQFF,TRBJ2-1,TRBV5-1
CASSGGVEAFF,TRBJ1-1,TRBV11-2